This T cell receptor beta chain was recorded in a study of regulatory T cells in long-lasting Graves disease (dated by TCRdb to about 2021). Notes on the research overall: Persistent Graves' disease meant more than 5 years of antithyroid drug treatment with TSH receptor autoantibodies that stayed positive. TCR sequencing covered some 13 persistent and 20 or so newly diagnosed Graves' disease patients, some 33 samples in total. The study was conducted in China and was registered as a clinical trial. Peripheral blood TCR sequencing and RNA sequencing compared persistent Graves' disease patients with newly diagnosed Graves' disease patients. Antithyroid drugs had been taken for about 10.3 years on average by persistent Graves' disease patients in the clinical cohort.

To prepare the library, multiplex PCR was applied. For sequencing, an Illumina HiSeq 4000 was employed. TCR beta libraries were built with iRepertoire HTBI primers and Arm-PCR amplification of CDR3 regions. Before sequencing, the PCR products went through gel purification. Processing in the source paper ran as follows. Across samples, around 58 TRBV and roughly 15 TRBJ segments were identified and used for gene usage analysis of CDR3 amino acid clonotypes. COPE and FqMerger were used to merge the filtered high-quality paired reads into contigs. BLAST was used to align contigs to IMGT TRBV, TRBD and TRBJ reference genes, and CDR3 was defined according to IMGT. Any clonotype with a frequency above 0.1% was counted as a highly expanded clone. Repertoire diversity was measured by Shannon entropy, and V-J evenness by the Gini coefficient. Clonotypes shared by more than one individual were considered public. TCRdb trimmed the raw reads at Q25, called clones with MiXCR and kept productive beta chains. Rows are combined by CDR3 protein, so each entry shows the most common genes and DNA. The V and J calls and clone size are TCRdb's, not the authors'. In this sample the table shows fewer than 450,000 distinct CDR3 sequences, roughly 20% of which occur a single time. Together, the top ten hold roughly 20% of the sample.

On this clonotype itself: Its cognate antigen has yet to be identified. It has no much larger one-base neighbor in the sample; base qualities were not kept.

The time point tag for this specimen amounts to: persistent/refractory GD, antithyroid drugs over 5 years with positive TRAb. RNA was extracted from PBMCs in TRIzol for both TCR sequencing and RNA sequencing. The diagnosis of Graves' disease followed American Thyroid Association guidelines. Recruitment of patients was carried out at an endocrinology department in Xi'an, China. Each patient gave 8.5 to 9.5 milliliters of peripheral blood, collected in an EDTA anticoagulant tube. Ficoll Paque Plus density gradient separation was used to isolate PBMCs, and no further T cell sorting was performed. An Agilent 2100 Bioanalyzer and agarose gel were used to check RNA quality, and a NanoDrop 2000 was used to measure RNA concentration. Overall study outcomes, separate from this receptor: Lower TCR Shannon entropy and fewer highly expanded clones were observed in persistent Graves' disease patients than in newly diagnosed patients, which suggested clonal expansion. Only peripheral blood was studied, because thyroid tissue, the primary lesion, was inaccessible. Only the TCR beta chain was sequenced and analyzed. The authors noted that the small sample size was a limitation that may lower accuracy. Patients with persistent disease shared more public clonotypes (around 2,500) than newly diagnosed patients did (around 1,000).

Sample: peripheral blood mononuclear cells (PBMCs), taken when the disease was refractory, from a patient treated with antithyroid drugs. This TCR derives from a female donor with Graves disease.

The nucleotide sequence reads TGTGCCAGCAGTTTATCACGGTCGGCTAATGAAAAACTGTTTTTT. It translates to CASSLSRSANEKLFF. The sequence is built from TRBV27 and TRBJ1-4; the D gene is unclear. A distance of 8 bases separates the germline ends of V and J, which lose 0 bases and 3 bases respectively. The CDR3 spans 15 residues, from the cysteine through the phenylalanine. Solely the CDR3 DNA is kept, with 45 bases framed from the first base. Via the germline V gene (reference sequence), CDR1 is MNHEY and CDR2 SMNVEV.